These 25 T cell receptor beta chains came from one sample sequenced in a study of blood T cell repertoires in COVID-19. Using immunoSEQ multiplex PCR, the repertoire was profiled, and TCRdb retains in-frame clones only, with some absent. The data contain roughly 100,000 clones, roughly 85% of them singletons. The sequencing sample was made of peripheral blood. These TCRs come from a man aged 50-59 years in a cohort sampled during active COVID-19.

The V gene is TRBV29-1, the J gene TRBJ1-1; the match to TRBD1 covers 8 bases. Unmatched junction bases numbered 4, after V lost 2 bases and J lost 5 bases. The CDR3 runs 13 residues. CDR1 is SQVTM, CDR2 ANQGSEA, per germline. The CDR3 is CSVERQGQTEAFF. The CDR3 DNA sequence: TGCAGCGTTGAAAGACAGGGGCAGACTGAAGCTTTCTTT.

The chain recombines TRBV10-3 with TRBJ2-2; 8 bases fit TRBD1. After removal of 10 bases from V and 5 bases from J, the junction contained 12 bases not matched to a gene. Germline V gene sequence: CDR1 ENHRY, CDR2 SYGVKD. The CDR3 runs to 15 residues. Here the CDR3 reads CATTAGGSVTGELFF. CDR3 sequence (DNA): TGTGCCACCACGGCAGGGGGCTCGGTTACCGGGGAGCTGTTTTTT.

The CDR3 protein is CASSSGTAEKLFF. CDR3 bases: TGTGCCAGCTCAAGCGGGACCGCCGAAAAACTGTTTTTT. The rearrangement joins TRBV18 to TRBJ1-4, with TRBD1 as a possible D gene (5 bases). Trimming removed 5 bases from V and 8 bases from J, with 12 bases in between. From germline, CDR1 is KGHSH and CDR2 LQKENI. This CDR3 region has 13 residues.

The CDR3 sequence: CASSRDSATNEKLFF. CDR3 bases: TGTGCCAGCAGCCGGGACAGTGCAACTAATGAAAAACTGTTTTTT. The V call is TRBV2, the J call TRBJ1-4; 7 bases fit TRBD1. Germline lookup yields CDR1 SNHLY and CDR2 FYNNEI. The CDR3 extends over 15 amino acids. The V gene end was trimmed by 6 bases and the J gene end by 0 bases; junction bases not matched to a gene: 4.

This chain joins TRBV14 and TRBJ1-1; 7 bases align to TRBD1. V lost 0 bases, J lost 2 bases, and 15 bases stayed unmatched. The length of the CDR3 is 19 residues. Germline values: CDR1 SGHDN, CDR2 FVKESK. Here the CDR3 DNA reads TGTGCCAGCAGCCAAGATCGGAGGGGGCGCGGGATGGGTAACACTGAAGCTTTCTTT. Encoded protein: CASSQDRRGRGMGNTEAFF.

The CDR3, as DNA: TGTGCCATCAGTGGGGCTAGCGGGGGGGCCTTCACCGGGGAGCTGTTTTTT. Protein: CAISGASGGAFTGELFF. The V and J genes are TRBV10-3 and TRBJ2-2; 12 nucleotides match TRBD2. V dropped 4 bases and J dropped 4; count of bases not matched to a gene: 7. Germline lookup yields CDR1 ENHRY and CDR2 SYGVKD. This CDR3 comprises 17 residues.

The CDR3 is CASENRGTYEQYV. The CDR3 nucleotides read TGTGCCAGCGAAAACAGGGGCACCTACGAGCAGTACGTC. The chain joins TRBV6-5 to TRBJ2-7, with TRBD1 matching over 7 bases. The length of the CDR3 is 13 residues. J gave up 2 bases and V 8 bases, and 6 bases lay outside the gene matches. CDR1 and CDR2 from the germline V gene are MNHEY and SVGAGI.

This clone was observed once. CDR3 sequence (DNA): TGTGCCAGCAGTTACTCGAAGGGGTTTGAGCAGTACTTC. The encoded protein is CASSYSKGFEQYF. The chain uses TRBV6-5 and TRBJ2-7, with D possibly TRBD1 on 5 matching bases. Trimming removed 0 bases from V and 7 bases from J, with 10 bases in between. Germline CDR1 MNHEY, CDR2 SVGAGI. This CDR3 is built from 13 residues.

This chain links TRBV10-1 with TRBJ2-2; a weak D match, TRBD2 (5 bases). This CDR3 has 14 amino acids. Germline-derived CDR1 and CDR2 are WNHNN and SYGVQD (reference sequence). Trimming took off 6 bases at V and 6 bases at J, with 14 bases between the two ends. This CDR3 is CASSIGSIAGELFF. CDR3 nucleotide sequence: TGCGCCAGCAGCATAGGGAGTATCGCCGGGGAGCTGTTTTTT.

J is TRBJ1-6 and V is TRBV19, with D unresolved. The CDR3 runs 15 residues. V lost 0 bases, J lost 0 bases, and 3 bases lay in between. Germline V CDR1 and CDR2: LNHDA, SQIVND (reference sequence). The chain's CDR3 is CASSIESSYNSPLHF. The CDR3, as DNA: TGTGCCAGTAGTATAGAGAGCTCCTATAATTCACCCCTCCACTTT. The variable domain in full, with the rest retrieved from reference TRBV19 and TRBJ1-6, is DGGITQSPKYLFRKEGQNVTLSCEQNLNHDAMYWYRQDPGQGLRLIYYSQIVNDFQKGDIAEGYSVSREKKESFPLTVTSAQKNPTAFYLCASSIESSYNSPLHFGNGTRLTVT.

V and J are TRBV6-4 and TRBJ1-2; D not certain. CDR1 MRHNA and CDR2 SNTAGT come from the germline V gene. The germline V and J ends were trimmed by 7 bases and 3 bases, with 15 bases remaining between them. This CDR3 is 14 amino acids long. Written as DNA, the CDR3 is TGTGCCAGCAAGAGGCGGGAGATCGACTATGGCTACACCTTC. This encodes CASKRREIDYGYTF.

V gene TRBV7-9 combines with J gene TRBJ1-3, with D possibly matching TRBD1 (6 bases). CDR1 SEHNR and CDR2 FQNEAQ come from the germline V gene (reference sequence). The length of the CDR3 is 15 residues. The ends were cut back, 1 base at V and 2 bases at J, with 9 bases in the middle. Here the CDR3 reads CASSLEGGTGNTIYF. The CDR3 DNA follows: TGTGCCAGCAGCTTAGAGGGGGGGACTGGAAACACCATATATTTT.

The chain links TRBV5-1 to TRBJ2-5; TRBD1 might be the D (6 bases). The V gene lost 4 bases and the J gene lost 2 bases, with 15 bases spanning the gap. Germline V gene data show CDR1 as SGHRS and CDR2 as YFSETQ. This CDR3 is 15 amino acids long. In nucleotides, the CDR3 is TGCGCCAGCAGCCTCCGAGAGAGGGGGCAAGAGACCCAGTACTTC. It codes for CASSLRERGQETQYF.

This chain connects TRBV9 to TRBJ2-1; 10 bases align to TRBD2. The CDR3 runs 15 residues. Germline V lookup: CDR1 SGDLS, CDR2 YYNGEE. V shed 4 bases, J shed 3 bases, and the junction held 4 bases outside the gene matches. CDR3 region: CASSNSGGGYNEQFF. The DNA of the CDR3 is TGTGCCAGCAGCAACAGCGGGGGGGGCTACAATGAGCAGTTCTTC.

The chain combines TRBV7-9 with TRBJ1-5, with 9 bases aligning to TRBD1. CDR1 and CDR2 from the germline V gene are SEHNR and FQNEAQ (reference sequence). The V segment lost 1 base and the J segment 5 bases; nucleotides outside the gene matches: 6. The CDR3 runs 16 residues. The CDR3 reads CASSLVGQGNDQPQHF. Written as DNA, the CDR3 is TGTGCCAGCAGCTTAGTGGGACAGGGTAATGATCAGCCCCAGCATTTT.

CDR3: CASSLGGNSNQPQHF. CDR3 DNA sequence: TGTGCCAGCAGCTTGGGAGGGAATAGCAATCAGCCCCAGCATTTT. The V and J genes are TRBV5-4 and TRBJ1-5; D call uncertain. Germline CDR1 and CDR2: SGHNT and YYREEE (reference sequence). The CDR3 sequence is 15 residues long. Trimming removed 0 bases at V and 0 bases at J, with 7 bases between. The entire variable domain, with the rest obtained from reference TRBV5-4 and TRBJ1-5, is as follows: ETGVTQSPTHLIKTRGQQVTLRCSSQSGHNTVSWYQQALGQGPQFIFQYYREEENGRGNFPPRFSGLQFPNYSSELNVNALELDDSALYLCASSLGGNSNQPQHFGDGTRLSIL.

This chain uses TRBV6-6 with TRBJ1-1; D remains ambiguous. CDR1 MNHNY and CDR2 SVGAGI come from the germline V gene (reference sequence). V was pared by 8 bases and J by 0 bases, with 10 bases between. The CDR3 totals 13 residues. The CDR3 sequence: CASESGMNTEAFF. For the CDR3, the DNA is TGTGCCAGCGAGTCCGGGATGAACACTGAAGCTTTCTTT.

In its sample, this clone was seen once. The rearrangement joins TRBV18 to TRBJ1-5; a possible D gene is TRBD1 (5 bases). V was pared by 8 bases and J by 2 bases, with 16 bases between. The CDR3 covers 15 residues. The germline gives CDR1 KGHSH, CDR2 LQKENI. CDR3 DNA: TGTGCCAGCACCCCTGGGAGGGGAGGCAATCAGCCCCAGCATTTT. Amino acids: CASTPGRGGNQPQHF.

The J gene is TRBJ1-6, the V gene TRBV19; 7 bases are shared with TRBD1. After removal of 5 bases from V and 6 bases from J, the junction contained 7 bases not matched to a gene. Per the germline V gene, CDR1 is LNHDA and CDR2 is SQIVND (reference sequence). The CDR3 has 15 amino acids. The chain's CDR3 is CASSGGQNINSPLHF. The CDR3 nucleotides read TGTGCCAGTAGTGGGGGACAGAATATTAATTCACCCCTCCACTTT.

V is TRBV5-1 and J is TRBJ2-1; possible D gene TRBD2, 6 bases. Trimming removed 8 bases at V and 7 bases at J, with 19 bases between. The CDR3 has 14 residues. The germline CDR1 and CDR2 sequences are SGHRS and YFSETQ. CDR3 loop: CASDYGGEGNEQFF. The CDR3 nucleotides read TGCGCCAGTGACTACGGGGGTGAGGGGAATGAGCAGTTCTTC.

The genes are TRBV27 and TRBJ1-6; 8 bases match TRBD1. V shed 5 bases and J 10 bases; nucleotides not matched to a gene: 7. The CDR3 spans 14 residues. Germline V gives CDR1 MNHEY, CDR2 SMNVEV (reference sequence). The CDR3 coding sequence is TGTGCCAGCAGTGTGGACAGGGCGGGATCACCCCTCCACTTT. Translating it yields CASSVDRAGSPLHF.

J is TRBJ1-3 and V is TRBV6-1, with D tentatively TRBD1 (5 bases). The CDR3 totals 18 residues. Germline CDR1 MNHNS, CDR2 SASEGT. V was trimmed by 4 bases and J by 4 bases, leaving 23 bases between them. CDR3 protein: CASSALLVGRDEGNTIYF. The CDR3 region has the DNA TGTGCCAGCAGTGCCCTTCTCGTTGGCAGGGATGAAGGAAACACCATATATTTT.

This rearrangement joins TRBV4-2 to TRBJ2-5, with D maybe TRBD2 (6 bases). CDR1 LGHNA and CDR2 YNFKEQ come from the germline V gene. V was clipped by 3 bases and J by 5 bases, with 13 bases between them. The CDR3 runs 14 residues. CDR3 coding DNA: TGTGCCAGCAGCCAGTTGCGGGGCTCGGAGACCCAGTACTTC. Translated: CASSQLRGSETQYF.

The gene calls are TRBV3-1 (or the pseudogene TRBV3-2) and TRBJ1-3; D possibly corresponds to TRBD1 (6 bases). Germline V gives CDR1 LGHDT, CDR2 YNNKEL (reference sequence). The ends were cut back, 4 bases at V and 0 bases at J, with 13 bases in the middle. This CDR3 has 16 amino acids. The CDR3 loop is CASSPRGATSGNTIYF. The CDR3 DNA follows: TGTGCCAGCAGCCCCCGGGGGGCGACCTCTGGAAACACCATATATTTT.

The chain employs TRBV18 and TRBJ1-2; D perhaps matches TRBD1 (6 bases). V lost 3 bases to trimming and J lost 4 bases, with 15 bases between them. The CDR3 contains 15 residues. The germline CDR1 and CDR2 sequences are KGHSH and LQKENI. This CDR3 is CASSPSRDIGYGYTF. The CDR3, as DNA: TGTGCCAGCTCACCGTCAAGGGACATAGGCTATGGCTACACCTTC.